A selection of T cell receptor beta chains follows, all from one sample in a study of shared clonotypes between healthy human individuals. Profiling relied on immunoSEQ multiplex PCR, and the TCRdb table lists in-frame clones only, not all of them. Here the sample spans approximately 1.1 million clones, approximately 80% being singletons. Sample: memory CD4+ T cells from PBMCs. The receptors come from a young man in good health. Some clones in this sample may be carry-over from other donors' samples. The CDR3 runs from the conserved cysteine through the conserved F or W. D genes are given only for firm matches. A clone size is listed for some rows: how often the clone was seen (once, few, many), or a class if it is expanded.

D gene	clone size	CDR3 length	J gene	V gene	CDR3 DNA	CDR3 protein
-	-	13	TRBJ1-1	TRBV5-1	TGCGCCAGCAGCGCGGATCCTTCCACTGAAGCTTTCTTT	CASSADPSTEAFF
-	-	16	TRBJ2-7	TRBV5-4	TGTGCCAGCAGCTTGAGGGTGGCGGTTAGGACCTACGAGCAGTACTTC	CASSLRVAVRTYEQYF
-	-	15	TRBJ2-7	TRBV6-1	TGTGCCAGCAGTGTTACAGGGCTATCTACCTACGAGCAGTACTTC	CASSVTGLSTYEQYF
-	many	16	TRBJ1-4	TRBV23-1	TGCGCCAGCAGTCGGGGAAGTTGGGGGGCGCGGGAAAAACTGTTTTTT	CASSRGSWGAREKLFF
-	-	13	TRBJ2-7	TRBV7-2	TGTGCCAGCAGCCTAACGGGTACCTACGAGCAGTACTTC	CASSLTGTYEQYF
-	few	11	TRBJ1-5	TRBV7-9	TGTGCCAGCAGCACTCCAGGGCCCCAGCATTTT	CASSTPGPQHF
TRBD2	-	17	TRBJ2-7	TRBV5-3	TGTGCCAGAAGCTTGGGGACAGGCGGGAGGGAGGCGGACGAGCAGTACTTC	CARSLGTGGREADEQYF
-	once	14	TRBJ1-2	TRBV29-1	TGCAGCGTTGAAACTACTCCTAGTAACTATGGCTACACCTTC	CSVETTPSNYGYTF
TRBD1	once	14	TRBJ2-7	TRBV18	TGTGCCAGCTCACCGGGACAGGGGGTCTACGAGCAGTACTTC	CASSPGQGVYEQYF
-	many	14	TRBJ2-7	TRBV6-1	TGTGCCAGCCTGGATGGACTGGCCTACTACGAGCAGTACTTC	CASLDGLAYYEQYF
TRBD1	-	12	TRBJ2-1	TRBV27	TGTGCCAGCAGTTTAAACAGGGGTGAGCAGTTCTTC	CASSLNRGEQFF
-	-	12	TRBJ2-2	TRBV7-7	TGTGCCAGCAGCCTAAACACCGGGGAGCTGTTTTTT	CASSLNTGELFF
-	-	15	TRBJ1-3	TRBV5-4	TGTGCCAGCAGCCTATCCGGGACCCCTCAAAACACCATATATTTT	CASSLSGTPQNTIYF
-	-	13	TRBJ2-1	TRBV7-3	TGTGCCAGCAGCTTAACCTCGGACTCTCAACAGTTCTTC	CASSLTSDSQQFF
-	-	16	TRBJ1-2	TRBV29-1	TGCAGCGTTGAAGCGGGACGAAGTTTAGGGTCGGGTGGCTACACCTTC	CSVEAGRSLGSGGYTF
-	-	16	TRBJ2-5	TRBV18	TGTGCCAGCTCACAGCTACAGGGGAGGGACCAAGAGACCCAGTACTTC	CASSQLQGRDQETQYF
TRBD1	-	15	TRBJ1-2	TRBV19	TGTGCCAGTAGTCGGAGGGGGACAGGGAACTATGGCTACACCTTC	CASSRRGTGNYGYTF
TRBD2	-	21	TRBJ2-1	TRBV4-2	TGTGCCAGCAGCCCAAGGGGTGGGTCTAGCGGGAGGGTAGGGGTCTACAATGAGCAGTTCTTC	CASSPRGGSSGRVGVYNEQFF
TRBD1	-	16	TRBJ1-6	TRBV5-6	TGTGCCAGCAGCAAAAAGGGACAGGGGATGCAATCACCCCTCCACTTT	CASSKKGQGMQSPLHF
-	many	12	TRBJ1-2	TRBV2	TGTGCCAGCAGTGAAGCTAACTATGGCTACACCTTC	CASSEANYGYTF
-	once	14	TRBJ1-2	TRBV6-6	TGTGCCAGCAGTTCCGAGGGGGTGAACTATGGCTACACCTTC	CASSSEGVNYGYTF
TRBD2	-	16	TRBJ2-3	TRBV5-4	TGTGCCAGCAGCTCCGGGACTAGCGGGAGATTAGATACGCAGTATTTT	CASSSGTSGRLDTQYF
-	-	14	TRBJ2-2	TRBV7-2	TGTGCCAGCAGCGAGGGACCGGGCACCGGGGAGCTGTTTTTT	CASSEGPGTGELFF
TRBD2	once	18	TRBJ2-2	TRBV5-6	TGTGCCAGCAGCGCCGGACTAGCGGGAGTTGCGAACACCGGGGAGCTGTTTTTT	CASSAGLAGVANTGELFF
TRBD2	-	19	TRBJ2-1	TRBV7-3	TGTGCCAGCAGCCCCCGACCGGGACTAGCGGACACCTCCTACAATGAGCAGTTCTTC	CASSPRPGLADTSYNEQFF
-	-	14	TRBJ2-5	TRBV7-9	TGTGCCAGCACTGTGGGTAGTGGGGAGTCGGCCCAGTACTTC	CASTVGSGESAQYF
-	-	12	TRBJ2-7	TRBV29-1	TGCAGCGTTAGACAACCGGACTACGAGCAGTACTTC	CSVRQPDYEQYF
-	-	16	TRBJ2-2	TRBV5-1	TGCGCCAGCAGCGGGAGGACCACCCCGGGTGGCGGGGAGCTGTTTTTT	CASSGRTTPGGGELFF
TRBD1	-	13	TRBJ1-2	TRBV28	TGTGCCAGCAGACGGACAGGGTTCTATGGCTACACCTTC	CASRRTGFYGYTF
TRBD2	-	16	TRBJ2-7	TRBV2	TGTGCCAGCAGTGGGGTGTTAGCGGGAGGATTATACGAGCAGTACTTC	CASSGVLAGGLYEQYF
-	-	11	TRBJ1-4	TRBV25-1	TGTGCCAGCAGTCATTCTGGAAAACTGTTTTTT	CASSHSGKLFF
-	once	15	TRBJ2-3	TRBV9	TGTGCCAGCAGCGTAGCTCAAGCCCACACGGATACGCAGTATTTT	CASSVAQAHTDTQYF
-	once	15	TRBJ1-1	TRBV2	TGTGCCAGCAGTGAATCGAACAGTCTGAACACTGAAGCTTTCTTT	CASSESNSLNTEAFF
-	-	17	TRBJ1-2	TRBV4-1	TGCGCCAGCAGCCAAGATTGGATGGGGGGAATGGAGTATGGCTACACCTTC	CASSQDWMGGMEYGYTF
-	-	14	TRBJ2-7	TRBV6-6	TGTGCCAGCAGTTACCCTACAGGGACCTACGAGCAGTACTTC	CASSYPTGTYEQYF
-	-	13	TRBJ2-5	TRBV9	TGTGCCAGCGGGAATGCGGGTTCGGAGACCCAGTACTTC	CASGNAGSETQYF
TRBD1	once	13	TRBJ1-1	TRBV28	TGTGCCGTCAGAGACAGGGGGTTCTCTGAAGCTTTCTTT	CAVRDRGFSEAFF
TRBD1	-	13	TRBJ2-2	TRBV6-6	TGTGCCACTCAGGACAGGGACACCGGGGAGCTGTTTTTT	CATQDRDTGELFF
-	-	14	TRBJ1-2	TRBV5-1	TGCGCCAGCAGCTCCCAGGGTGAGAACTATGGCTACACCTTC	CASSSQGENYGYTF
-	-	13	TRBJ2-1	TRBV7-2	TGTGCCAGCAGCTCAAGCGGAGCGCATGAGCAGTTCTTC	CASSSSGAHEQFF
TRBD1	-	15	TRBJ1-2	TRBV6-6	TGTGCCAGCAGTTATGGACAGGCGGTCGGCGGTGGCTACACCTTC	CASSYGQAVGGGYTF
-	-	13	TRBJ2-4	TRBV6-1	TGTGCCAGCACTCTGTGGGGGGAAAACATTCAGTACTTC	CASTLWGENIQYF
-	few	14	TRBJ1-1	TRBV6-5	TGTGCCAGCAGTCCCCCGGCAGAGGGCACTGAAGCTTTCTTT	CASSPPAEGTEAFF
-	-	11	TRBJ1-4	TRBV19	TGTGCCAGTAGCTCGTACAGGGAAAGGTTTTTT	CASSSYRERFF
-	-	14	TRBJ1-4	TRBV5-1	TGCGCCAGCAGCGTGGGACACTCTAATGAAAAACTGTTTTTT	CASSVGHSNEKLFF
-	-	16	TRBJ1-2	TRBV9	TGTGCCAGCAGCCCCTTGGGGGGGCTTATTAACTATGGCTACACCTTC	CASSPLGGLINYGYTF
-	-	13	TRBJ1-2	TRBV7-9	TGTGCCAGCAGCTTAGGGACATCCTATGGCTACACCTTC	CASSLGTSYGYTF
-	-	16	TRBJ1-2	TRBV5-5	TGTGCCAGCAGCCCTCGGGGATTCGGAGCTAACTATGGCTACACCTTC	CASSPRGFGANYGYTF
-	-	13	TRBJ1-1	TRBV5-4	TGTGCCAGCAGCCCTACCGGTTCGGCAAAAGCTTTCTTT	CASSPTGSAKAFF
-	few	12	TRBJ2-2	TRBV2	TGTGCCAGCAACGAAAACACCGGGGAGCTGTTTTTT	CASNENTGELFF
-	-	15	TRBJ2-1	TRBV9	TGTGCCAGCAGCGTATCCCAGAGCTCCTACAATGAGCAGTTCTTC	CASSVSQSSYNEQFF
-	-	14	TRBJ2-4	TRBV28	TGTGCCAGCAGTTTTATGGCGGGTCCAAACATTCAGTACTTC	CASSFMAGPNIQYF
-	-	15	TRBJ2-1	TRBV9	TGTGCCAGCAGCGTTATTGCATCCGCCTACAATGAGCAGTTCTTC	CASSVIASAYNEQFF
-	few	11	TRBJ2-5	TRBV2	TGTGCCAGCACGGCCGGGGGGACCCAGTACTTC	CASTAGGTQYF
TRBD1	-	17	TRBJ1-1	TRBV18	TGTGCCAGCTCACCGAGGACAGGGGATTACATGAACACTGAAGCTTTCTTT	CASSPRTGDYMNTEAFF